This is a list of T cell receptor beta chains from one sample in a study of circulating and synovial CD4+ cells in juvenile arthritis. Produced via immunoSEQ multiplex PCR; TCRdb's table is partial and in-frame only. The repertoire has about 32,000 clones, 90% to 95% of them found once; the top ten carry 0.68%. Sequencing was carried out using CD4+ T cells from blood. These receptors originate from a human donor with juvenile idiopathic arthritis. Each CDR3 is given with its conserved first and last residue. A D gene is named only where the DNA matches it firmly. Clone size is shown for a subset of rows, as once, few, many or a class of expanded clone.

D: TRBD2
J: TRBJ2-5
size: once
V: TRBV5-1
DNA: TGCGCCAGCATACTAGCGGGGGAGGGGACCCAGTACTTC
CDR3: CASILAGEGTQYF

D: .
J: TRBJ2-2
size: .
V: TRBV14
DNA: TGTGCCAGCAGCCAAGTTCAGCGGGCCTCCGGGGAGCTGTTTTTT
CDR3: CASSQVQRASGELFF

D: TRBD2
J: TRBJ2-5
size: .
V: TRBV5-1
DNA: TGCGCCAGCAGCTTGGCCTACGCGGGAGCGGGAGAGACCCAGTACTTC
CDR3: CASSLAYAGAGETQYF

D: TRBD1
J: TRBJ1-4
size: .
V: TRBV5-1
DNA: TGCGCCAGCATCACCAATTGGGCAGGGGGGTACGAAAAACTGTTTTTT
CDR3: CASITNWAGGYEKLFF

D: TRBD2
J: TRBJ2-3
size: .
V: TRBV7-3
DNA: TGTGCCAGCAGCCCGAGCGGGGGGCCAAGAAGCACAGATACGCAGTATTTT
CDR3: CASSPSGGPRSTDTQYF

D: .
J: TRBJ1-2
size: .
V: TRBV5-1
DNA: TGCGCCAGCAGCCCGGGACAAACCGTTTCTAACTATGGCTACACCTTC
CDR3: CASSPGQTVSNYGYTF

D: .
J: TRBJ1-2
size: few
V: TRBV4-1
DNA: TGCGCCAGCAGCCAAGTCCGAAAGGGGGATGGCTACACCTTC
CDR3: CASSQVRKGDGYTF

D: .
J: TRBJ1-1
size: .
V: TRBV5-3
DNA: TGTGCCAGAAGCTCCCACCAAACCGGGCCGGCCCATAGGGGTAACACTGAAGCTTTCTTT
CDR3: CARSSHQTGPAHRGNTEAFF

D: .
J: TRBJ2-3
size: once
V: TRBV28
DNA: TGTGCCAGCCGCGGGGACTGGATTCATTTCACAGATACGCAGTATTTT
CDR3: CASRGDWIHFTDTQYF

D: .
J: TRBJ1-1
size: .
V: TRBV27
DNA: TGTGCCACCAGGCCTTTCCGGGACACTGAAGCTTTCTTT
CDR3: CATRPFRDTEAFF

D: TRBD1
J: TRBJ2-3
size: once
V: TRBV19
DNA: TGTGCCAGTAGTCCCCGGGACAGGGACACAGATACGCAGTATTTT
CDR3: CASSPRDRDTDTQYF

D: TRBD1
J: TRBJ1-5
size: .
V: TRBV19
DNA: TGTGCCACCTCCCCCGGGGACAGGGGGCGAAATCAGCCCCAGCATTTT
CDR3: CATSPGDRGRNQPQHF

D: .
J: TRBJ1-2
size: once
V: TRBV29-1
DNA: TGCAGCGTTCACCCCCAGTACAACAATGGCTACACCTTC
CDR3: CSVHPQYNNGYTF

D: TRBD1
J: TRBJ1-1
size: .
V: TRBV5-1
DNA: TGCGCCAGCAGCGGGACAGTGAACACTGAAGCTTTCTTT
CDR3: CASSGTVNTEAFF

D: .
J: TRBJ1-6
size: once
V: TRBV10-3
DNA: TGTGCCACAAAAGACAGTGATAATTCACCCCTCCACTTT
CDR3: CATKDSDNSPLHF

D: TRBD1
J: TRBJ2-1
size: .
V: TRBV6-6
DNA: TGTGCCAGCAGTTCACGGACAGGGGGGTCTAGCAATGAGCAGTTCTTC
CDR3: CASSSRTGGSSNEQFF

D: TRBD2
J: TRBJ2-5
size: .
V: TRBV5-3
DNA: TGTGCCAGAAGCTTGGTGACTAGCGGGGGACAAGAGACCCAGTACTTC
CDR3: CARSLVTSGGQETQYF

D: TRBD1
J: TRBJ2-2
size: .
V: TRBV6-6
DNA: TGTGCCAGCAGAAACGACAGGGACACCGGGGAGCTGTTTTTT
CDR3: CASRNDRDTGELFF

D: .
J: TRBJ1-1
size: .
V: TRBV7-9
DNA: TGTGCCAGCAGCCAGGACAGAGCGGCTTTAGCTTTCTTT
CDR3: CASSQDRAALAFF

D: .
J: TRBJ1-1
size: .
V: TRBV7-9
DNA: TGTGCCAGCAGCTTCCCAGGGGCTGAAGCTTTCTTT
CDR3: CASSFPGAEAFF

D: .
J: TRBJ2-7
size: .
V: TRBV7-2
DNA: TGTGCCAGCAGCTTAGACCCAGCCAGACTCTACGAGCAGTACTTC
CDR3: CASSLDPARLYEQYF

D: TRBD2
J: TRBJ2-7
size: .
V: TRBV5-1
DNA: TGCGCCAGCAGCATGGGACTAGCGGATTACGAGCAGTACTTC
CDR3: CASSMGLADYEQYF

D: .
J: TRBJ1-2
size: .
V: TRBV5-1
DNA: TGCGCCAGCAGCTTGAATTTGGCGGCCTCCTATGGCTACACCTTC
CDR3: CASSLNLAASYGYTF

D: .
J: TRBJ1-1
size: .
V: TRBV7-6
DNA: TGTGCCAGCAGCTTAGGGGGAGGCACTGAAGCTTTCTTT
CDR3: CASSLGGGTEAFF

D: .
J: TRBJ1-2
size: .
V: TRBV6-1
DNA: TGTGCCAGCGGGAGAGGAACGAGCTATGGCTACACCTTC
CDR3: CASGRGTSYGYTF

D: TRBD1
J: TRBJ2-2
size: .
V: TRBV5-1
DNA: TGCGCCAGCAGCTCGGGACAGACCACGAACACCGGGGAGCTGTTTTTT
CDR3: CASSSGQTTNTGELFF

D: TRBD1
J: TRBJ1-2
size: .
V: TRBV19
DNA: TGTGCCAGTAGTTCGGGACAGGGGACTAACTATGGCTACACCTTC
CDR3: CASSSGQGTNYGYTF

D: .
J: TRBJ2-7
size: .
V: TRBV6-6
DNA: TGTGCCAGCAGTTACTCGCCGGGGTTTGAATCCTACGAGCAGTACTTC
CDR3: CASSYSPGFESYEQYF

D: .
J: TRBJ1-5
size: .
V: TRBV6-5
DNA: TGTGCCAGCAGAATTGGAGGAAATCAGCCCCAGCATTTT
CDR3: CASRIGGNQPQHF

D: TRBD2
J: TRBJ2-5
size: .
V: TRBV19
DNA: TGTGCCAGTAGGACTGGCGGGGGTCGGCAAGAGACCCAGTACTTC
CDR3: CASRTGGGRQETQYF

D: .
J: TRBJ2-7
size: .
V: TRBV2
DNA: TGTGCCAGCAGTCACCGACCGGACTTGGGGGAGCAGTACTTC
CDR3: CASSHRPDLGEQYF

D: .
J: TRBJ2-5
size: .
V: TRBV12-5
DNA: TGTGCTAGTGGTTTGGTACGGGTAGCGACCTGGGAGACCCAGTACTTC
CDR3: CASGLVRVATWETQYF

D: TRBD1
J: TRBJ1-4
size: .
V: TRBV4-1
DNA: TGCGCCAGCAGCCTTGGGACAGCCGCAACTAATGAAAAACTGTTTTTT
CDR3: CASSLGTAATNEKLFF

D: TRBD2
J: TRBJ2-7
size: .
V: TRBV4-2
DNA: TGTGCCAGCAGCCAATCCGGGACTAGCTCCTACGAGCAGTACTTC
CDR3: CASSQSGTSSYEQYF

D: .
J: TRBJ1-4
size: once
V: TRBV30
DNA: TGTGCCTGGAGTGTCGGCAGGCGCCTTGAAAAACTGTTTTTT
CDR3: CAWSVGRRLEKLFF

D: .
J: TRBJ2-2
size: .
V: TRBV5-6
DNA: TGTGCCAGCAGCTTCGGGACAAAAACCGGGGAGCTGTTTTTT
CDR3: CASSFGTKTGELFF

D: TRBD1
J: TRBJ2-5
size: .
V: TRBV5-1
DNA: TGCGCCAGCAGGCCGGGACAGGGAGGGGAGACCCAGTACTTC
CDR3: CASRPGQGGETQYF

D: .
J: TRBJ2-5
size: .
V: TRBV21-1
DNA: TGTGCCAGCAGCGCCCGAGAGGCGATCCATCGCTACTTC
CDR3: CASSAREAIHRYF

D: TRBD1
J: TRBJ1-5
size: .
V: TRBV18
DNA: TGTGCCAGCTCACCCTTCGGGACAGTTGATCAGCCCCAGCATTTT
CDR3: CASSPFGTVDQPQHF

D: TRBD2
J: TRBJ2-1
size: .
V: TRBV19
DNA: TGTGCCAGTGCATGGGTGGTCCTAGCGGGAGGGCGAACTGATGGTGAGCAGTTCTTC
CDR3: CASAWVVLAGGRTDGEQFF

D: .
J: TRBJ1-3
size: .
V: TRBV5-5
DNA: TGTGCCAGCAGCTTTTTAACAGGTGGAAACACCATATATTTT
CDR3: CASSFLTGGNTIYF

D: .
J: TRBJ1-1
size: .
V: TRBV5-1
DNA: TGCGCCAGCAGCCTCTACAGGAGTTATGAAGCTTTCTTT
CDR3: CASSLYRSYEAFF

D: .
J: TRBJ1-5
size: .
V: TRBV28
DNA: TGTGCCAGCAGTTCCATTACAGGTCCCGGCCTTCAGCCCCAGCATTTT
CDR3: CASSSITGPGLQPQHF

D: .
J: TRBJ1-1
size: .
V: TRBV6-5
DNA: TGTGCCAGCAGCCCGGGGTGGCCTGAAGCTTTCTTT
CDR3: CASSPGWPEAFF

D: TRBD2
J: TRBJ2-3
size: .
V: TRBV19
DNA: TGTGCCAGTAGTATACCCGGACTAGCGGGAGACATCGATACGCAGTATTTT
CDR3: CASSIPGLAGDIDTQYF

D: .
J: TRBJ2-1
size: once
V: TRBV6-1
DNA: TGTGCCAGCAGTGGTCTACGGTTGTATGAGCAGTTCTTC
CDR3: CASSGLRLYEQFF

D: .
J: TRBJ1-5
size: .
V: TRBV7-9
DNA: TGTGCCAGCAGCTTAGACCAGGGTAGCAATCAGCCCCAGCATTTT
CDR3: CASSLDQGSNQPQHF

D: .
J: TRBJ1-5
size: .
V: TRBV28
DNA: TGTGCCAGCAGTTCTCCCAGGGTTAACAAGCCCCAGCATTTT
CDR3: CASSSPRVNKPQHF

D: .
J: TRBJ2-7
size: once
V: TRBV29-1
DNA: TGCAGCGTTCTGGGGGGAGGTGAGCAGTACTTC
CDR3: CSVLGGGEQYF

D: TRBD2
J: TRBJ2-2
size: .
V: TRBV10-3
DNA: TGTGCCATCAGTGGTGGCTCGGGAGGAAACACCGGGGAGCTGTTTTTT
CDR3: CAISGGSGGNTGELFF

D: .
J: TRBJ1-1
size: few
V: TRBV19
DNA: TGTGCCAGTAGTCCCCGCGCGCTGAACACTGAAGCTTTCTTT
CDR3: CASSPRALNTEAFF